These T cell receptor beta chains were read from a single sample in a study of control samples from healthy donors and cancer patients. Method: immunoSEQ multiplex PCR; TCRdb's copy keeps in-frame clones and lacks some. This table holds around 120,000 clones, 87% found once. Sequencing was performed on blood. The receptors were gathered from a man aged 55 to 70 in good health. The CDR3 runs from the conserved cysteine through the conserved F or W. Fields, in order: CDR3 protein, J gene, V gene, CDR3 length.

CASLPSVGYNSPLHF,TRBJ1-6,TRBV6-5,15
CASSPNPGTGPYQETQYF,TRBJ2-5,TRBV28,18
CASSDPDRLWAGANVLTF,TRBJ2-6,TRBV6-1,18
CASSIGGTPSGANVLTF,TRBJ2-6,TRBV19,17
CASSLAYGLTGGGYTF,TRBJ1-2,TRBV5-4,16
CSASVGQNQPQHF,TRBJ1-5,TRBV20-1,13
CASSPTRGYGYTF,TRBJ1-2,TRBV19,13
CASSIRSGGGFTDTQYF,TRBJ2-3,TRBV19,17
CASRELGVNTEAFF,TRBJ1-1,TRBV27,14
CASVSAPGTLYEQYF,TRBJ2-7,TRBV7-2,15
CASSLDINEKLFF,TRBJ1-4,TRBV11-2,13
CASSLDSIIGSFIRNTGELFF,TRBJ2-2,TRBV7-4,21
CATSDSKRGGTGELFF,TRBJ2-2,TRBV24-1,16
CASSPRGNTIYF,TRBJ1-3,TRBV6-5,12
CASSLEAPGGANVLTF,TRBJ2-6,TRBV5-5,16
CASIGQGFNYGYTF,TRBJ1-2,TRBV7-9,14
CASSDGVLAAYQETQYF,TRBJ2-5,TRBV6-1,17
CASSRGGPPETQYF,TRBJ2-5,TRBV7-9,14
CASSYAGRLNYGYTF,TRBJ1-2,TRBV6-2/TRBV6-3,15
CASSYNVGTEAFF,TRBJ1-1,TRBV5-1,13
CASSHRAGGHNEQFF,TRBJ2-1,TRBV3-1/TRBV3-2,15